This T cell receptor beta chain was observed in a study of blood T cells in healthy people across ages. Study outcomes and limitations: Versus aged donors, long-lived donors had higher diversity and more naive CD4+ cells.

In this sample, this clonotype turned up a few times. The antigen remains undetermined. Primers used in a second PCR of roughly 6 to 11 cycles were a sample-barcoded 5' primer and a J-beta primer mix. TCRdb independently ran MiXCR on the 5' RACE reads; one entry per CDR3 protein. The table includes 2 million or so distinct CDR3 sequences, about 50% detected once. Sequencing used blood. The TCR comes from a woman aged 40 to 50 in good health.

The CDR3 loop is CASSQEKESSYNEQFF. The CDR3 nucleotides are TGCGCCAGCAGCCAAGAAAAGGAGAGCTCCTACAATGAGCAGTTCTTC. The chain combines TRBV4-1 with TRBJ2-1, with D uncertain. Trimming took off 0 bases at V and 0 bases at J, with 9 bases between the two ends. Germline V gives CDR1 MGHRA, CDR2 YSYEKL. This CDR3 contains 16 residues.